The rows below give T cell receptor beta chains drawn from one sample of a study of T-cell memory formation after mild COVID-19. TCRdb used MiXCR to reprocess the 5' RACE reads, holding one entry per CDR3 protein. The sample includes roughly 450,000 distinct CDR3 sequences, roughly 18% of them seen just once. The sequenced sample consisted of PBMCs or a T cell subset sorted from them (not recorded which). These receptor sequences come from an adult woman who had mild COVID-19 (a few samples of this study predate the infection). Cell type and time point are not known. The CDR3 runs from the conserved cysteine through the conserved F or W. Each record gives: D gene, J gene, V gene, clone size, CDR3 DNA, CDR3 protein. D genes are given only for firm matches. Size is omitted from some rows. Given values are once, few, many or a class for expanded clones.

-	TRBJ1-2	TRBV5-5	-	TGTGCCAGCAGCTTTGACATTAACTATGGCTACACCTTC	CASSFDINYGYTF
TRBD2	TRBJ2-3	TRBV18	few	TGTGCCAGCCACCTAGGACTAGCGGGAGCACATACGCAGTATTTT	CASHLGLAGAHTQYF
-	TRBJ1-1	TRBV5-1	-	TGCGCCAGCAGCTTTACGGCAGGCGCCCCCGAAGCTTTCTTT	CASSFTAGAPEAFF
-	TRBJ2-2	TRBV21-1	few	-	CASSKVWGQGTTGELFF
-	TRBJ2-3	TRBV7-3	-	TGTGCCAGCGCGCTTCGGGGCGGTACCGATACGCAGTATTTT	CASALRGGTDTQYF
TRBD2	TRBJ2-3	TRBV7-3	-	TGTGCCAGCAGCTATTCTAGCGGGGCCACAGATACGCAGTATTTT	CASSYSSGATDTQYF
TRBD1	TRBJ2-7	TRBV7-2	few	TGTGCCAGCAGCTTAGTATACCAGGGGGTCTACGAGCAGTACTTC	CASSLVYQGVYEQYF
-	TRBJ2-5	TRBV5-1	-	TGCGCCAGCAGCGGAGGGACAGTCGGGGGGGAGACCCAGTACTTC	CASSGGTVGGETQYF
-	TRBJ1-2	TRBV9	-	TGTGCCAGCAGCGCTCAGATGGACACTTATGGCTACACCTTC	CASSAQMDTYGYTF
-	TRBJ1-5	TRBV20-1	many	TGCAGTGCTAGAGATATGGGGTTCAATCAGCCCCAGCATTTT	CSARDMGFNQPQHF
TRBD1	TRBJ2-5	TRBV24-1	-	TGTGCCACCAGTGACGTAGCACCTAACAGGGGCCTCCAAGAGACCCAGTACTTC	CATSDVAPNRGLQETQYF
TRBD2	TRBJ2-7	TRBV4-3	many	TGCGCCAGCAGCCAACGGGGAAGTCCGGGACTAGCGGAGAAGGCCTACGAGCAGTACTTC	CASSQRGSPGLAEKAYEQYF
TRBD2	TRBJ2-1	TRBV27	few	TGTGCCAGCAGCACCCTGACTAGCGGGATCTACAATGAGCAGTTCTTC	CASSTLTSGIYNEQFF
-	TRBJ1-2	TRBV7-9	many	TGTGCCAGCAGCTTAGCGGCGACAGAACACTATGGCTACACCTTC	CASSLAATEHYGYTF
-	TRBJ2-3	TRBV21-1	few	TGTGCCAGCAGCAAGGCCCCAAGCGGGAGAGGAGGTAGCACAGATACGCAGTATTTT	CASSKAPSGRGGSTDTQYF
TRBD1	TRBJ1-3	TRBV12-3/TRBV12-4	few	TGTGCCAGCAGTCCAGGGGGCGGTGGAAACACCATATATTTT	CASSPGGGGNTIYF
TRBD1	TRBJ1-1	TRBV18	few	TGTGCCAGCTCACCAGGAGACACAGGGGGCCGCACTGAAGCTTTCTTT	CASSPGDTGGRTEAFF
-	TRBJ2-7	TRBV5-1	-	TGCGCCAGCAGCTTACTGTCAGCCCTTGGAGGGGCCTTTACCTACGAGCAGTACTTC	CASSLLSALGGAFTYEQYF
-	TRBJ2-5	TRBV19	few	TGTGCCAGTAGCAAGGGACTTTTAGAGACCCAGTACTTC	CASSKGLLETQYF
TRBD2	TRBJ2-3	TRBV12-3/TRBV12-4	-	TGTGCCAGCAGTCCCGTCAGGGGGACTAGCGGGACCGTAGGTCCGGATACGCAGTATTTT	CASSPVRGTSGTVGPDTQYF
TRBD1	TRBJ2-3	TRBV24-1	-	TGTGCCACCAGTGAAGGGACAGGGGTTTTGGCAGATACGCAGTATTTT	CATSEGTGVLADTQYF
-	TRBJ1-1	TRBV20-1	-	TGCAGTGCCGAGGGTGGGCGAAACACTGAAGCTTTCTTT	CSAEGGRNTEAFF
TRBD1	TRBJ2-3	TRBV5-1	many	TGTGCCAGCAGCTTAGTCGGACAGGGGACAGATACGCAGTATTTT	CASSLVGQGTDTQYF
TRBD2	TRBJ2-7	TRBV2	-	TGTGCCAGCAGGGCCGGGACTAGCGGGATTCACGAGCAGTACTTC	CASRAGTSGIHEQYF
-	TRBJ2-5	TRBV4-3	few	TGCGCCAGCAGCCAAGTCGTAGGGTTGGAGACCCAGTACTTC	CASSQVVGLETQYF